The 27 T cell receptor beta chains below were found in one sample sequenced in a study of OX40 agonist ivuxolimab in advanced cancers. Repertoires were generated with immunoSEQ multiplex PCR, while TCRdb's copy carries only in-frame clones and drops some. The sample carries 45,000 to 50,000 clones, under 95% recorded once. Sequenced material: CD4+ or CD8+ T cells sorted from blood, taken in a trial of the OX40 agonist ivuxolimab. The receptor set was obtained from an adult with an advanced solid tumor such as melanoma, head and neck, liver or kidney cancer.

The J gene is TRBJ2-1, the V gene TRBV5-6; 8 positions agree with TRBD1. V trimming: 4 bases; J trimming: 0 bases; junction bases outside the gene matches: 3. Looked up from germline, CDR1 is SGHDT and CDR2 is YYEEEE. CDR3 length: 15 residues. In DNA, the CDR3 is TGTGCCAGCAGCCGGGACAGGAGCTCCTACAATGAGCAGTTCTTC. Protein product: CASSRDRSSYNEQFF.

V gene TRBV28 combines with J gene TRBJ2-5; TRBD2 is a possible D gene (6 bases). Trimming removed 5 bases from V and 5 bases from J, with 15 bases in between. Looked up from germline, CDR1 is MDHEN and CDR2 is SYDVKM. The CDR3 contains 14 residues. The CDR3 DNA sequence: TGTGCCAGCAGTACCCTACGACTAGTCGAGACCCAGTACTTC. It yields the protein CASSTLRLVETQYF.

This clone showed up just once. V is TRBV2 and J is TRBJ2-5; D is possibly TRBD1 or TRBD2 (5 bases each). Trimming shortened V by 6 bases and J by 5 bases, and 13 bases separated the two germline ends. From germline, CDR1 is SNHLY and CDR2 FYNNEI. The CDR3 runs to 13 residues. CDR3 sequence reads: CASSPLGVETQYF. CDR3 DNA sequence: TGTGCCAGCAGCCCATTGGGGGTGGAGACCCAGTACTTC.

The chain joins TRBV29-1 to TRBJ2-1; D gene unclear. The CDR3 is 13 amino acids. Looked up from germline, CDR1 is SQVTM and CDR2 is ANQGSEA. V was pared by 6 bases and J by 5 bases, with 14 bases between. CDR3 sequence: CSVPPEADNEQFF. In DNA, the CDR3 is TGCAGCGTCCCCCCCGAGGCGGACAATGAGCAGTTCTTC.

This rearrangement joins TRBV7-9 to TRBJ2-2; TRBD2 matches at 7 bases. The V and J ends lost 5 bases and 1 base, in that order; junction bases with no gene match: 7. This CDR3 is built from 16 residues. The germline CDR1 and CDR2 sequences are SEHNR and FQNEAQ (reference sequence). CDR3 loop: CASSTLADLNTGELFF. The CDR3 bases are TGTGCCAGCAGCACCCTAGCGGATTTGAACACCGGGGAGCTGTTTTTT.

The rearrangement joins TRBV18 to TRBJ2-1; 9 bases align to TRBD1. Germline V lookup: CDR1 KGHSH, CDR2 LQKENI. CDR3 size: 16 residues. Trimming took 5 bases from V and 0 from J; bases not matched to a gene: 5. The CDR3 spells CASSWTGESSYNEQFF. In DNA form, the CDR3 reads TGTGCCAGCTCATGGACAGGGGAGAGCTCCTACAATGAGCAGTTCTTC.

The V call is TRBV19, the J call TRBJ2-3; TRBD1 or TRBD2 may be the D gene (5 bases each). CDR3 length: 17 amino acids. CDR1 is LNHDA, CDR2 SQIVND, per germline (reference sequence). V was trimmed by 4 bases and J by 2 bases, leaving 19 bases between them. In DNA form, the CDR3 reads TGTGCCAGTAGTAGTCCCAGGTCAAGGGGACCCACAGATACGCAGTATTTT. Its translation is CASSSPRSRGPTDTQYF.

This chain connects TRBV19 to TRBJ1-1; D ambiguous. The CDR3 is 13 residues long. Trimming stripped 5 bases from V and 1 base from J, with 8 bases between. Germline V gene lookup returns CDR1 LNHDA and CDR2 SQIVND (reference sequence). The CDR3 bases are TGTGCCAGTAGTTCGCAAGAGAACACTGAAGCTTTCTTT. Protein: CASSSQENTEAFF.

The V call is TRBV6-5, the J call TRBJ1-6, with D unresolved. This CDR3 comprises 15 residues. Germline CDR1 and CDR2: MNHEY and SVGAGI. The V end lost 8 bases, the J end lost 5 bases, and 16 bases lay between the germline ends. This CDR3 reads CASGQTRVNNSPLHF. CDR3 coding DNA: TGTGCCAGCGGTCAAACGAGGGTGAATAATTCACCCCTCCACTTT.

This CDR3 reads CASSLLAGVTDTQYF. DNA for the CDR3: TGTGCCAGCAGCTTACTAGCGGGGGTGACAGATACGCAGTATTTT. The V and J genes are TRBV11-3 and TRBJ2-3; 10 nucleotides agree with TRBD2. The CDR3 runs 15 residues. Germline loops: CDR1 SGHNT, CDR2 YENEEA. V shed 2 bases and J 3 bases; nucleotides not matched to a gene: 2.

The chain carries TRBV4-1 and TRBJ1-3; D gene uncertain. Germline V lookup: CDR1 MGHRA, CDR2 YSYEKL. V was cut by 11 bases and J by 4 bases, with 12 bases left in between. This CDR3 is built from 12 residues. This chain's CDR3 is CACGDIGNTIYF. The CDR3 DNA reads TGCGCCTGCGGGGATATCGGAAACACCATATATTTT.

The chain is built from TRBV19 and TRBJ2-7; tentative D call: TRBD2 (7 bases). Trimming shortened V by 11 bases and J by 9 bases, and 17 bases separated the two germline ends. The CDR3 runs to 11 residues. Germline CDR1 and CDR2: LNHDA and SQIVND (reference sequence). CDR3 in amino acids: CAGGGLSRQYF. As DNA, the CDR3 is TGTGCCGGCGGGGGCCTCAGCAGGCAGTACTTC.

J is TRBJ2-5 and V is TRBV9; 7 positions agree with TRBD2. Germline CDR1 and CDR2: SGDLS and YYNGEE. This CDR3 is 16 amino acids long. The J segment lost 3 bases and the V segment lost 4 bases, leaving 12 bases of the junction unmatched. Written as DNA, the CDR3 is TGTGCCAGCAGCTCCCCCCCCGGGACTACCAAAGAGACCCAGTACTTC. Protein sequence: CASSSPPGTTKETQYF.

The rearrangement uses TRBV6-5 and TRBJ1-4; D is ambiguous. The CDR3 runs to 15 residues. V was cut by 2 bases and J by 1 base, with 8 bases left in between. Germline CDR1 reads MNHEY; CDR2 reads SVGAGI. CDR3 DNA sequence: TGTGCCAGCAGTTACACTGAGAAAACTAATGAAAAACTGTTTTTT. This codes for CASSYTEKTNEKLFF.

CDR3 bases: TGTGCCAGCAGCCTATTCCAGGGACAGGACACTGAAGCTTTCTTT. Translation gives CASSLFQGQDTEAFF. This rearrangement joins TRBV7-6 to TRBJ1-1, with 8 bases fitting TRBD1. Germline V gives CDR1 SGHVS, CDR2 FNYEAQ. The CDR3 consists of 15 residues. The V and J ends lost 5 bases and 3 bases, in that order; junction bases with no gene match: 8.

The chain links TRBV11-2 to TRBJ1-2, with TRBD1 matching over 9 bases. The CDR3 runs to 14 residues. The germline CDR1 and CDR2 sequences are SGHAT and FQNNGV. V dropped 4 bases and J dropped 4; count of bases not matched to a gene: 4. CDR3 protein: CASSSRTGAYGYTF. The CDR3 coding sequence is TGTGCCAGCAGCTCCCGGACAGGGGCCTATGGCTACACCTTC.

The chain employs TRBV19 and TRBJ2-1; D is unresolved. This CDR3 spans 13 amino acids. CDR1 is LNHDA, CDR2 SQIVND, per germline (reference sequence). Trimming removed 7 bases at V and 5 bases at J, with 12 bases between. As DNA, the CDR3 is TGTGCCAGTATGGGATTGGCGCACAATGAGCAGTTCTTC. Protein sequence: CASMGLAHNEQFF.

The CDR3 loop reads CASSKVPGLAVPAKNIQYF. The CDR3 coding sequence is TGTGCCAGCAGCAAAGTACCGGGACTAGCCGTTCCGGCCAAAAACATTCAGTACTTC. The chain has TRBV21-1 and TRBJ2-4; no DNA check was done on the table's D call, TRBD2. TRBV21-1 is assigned pseudogene status. This CDR3 is 19 amino acids long.

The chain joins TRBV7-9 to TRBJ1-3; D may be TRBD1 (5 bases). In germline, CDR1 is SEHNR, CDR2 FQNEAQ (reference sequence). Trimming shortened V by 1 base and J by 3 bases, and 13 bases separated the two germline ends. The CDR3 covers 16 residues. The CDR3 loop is CASSLEAGAGGNTIYF. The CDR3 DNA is TGTGCCAGCAGCTTAGAGGCTGGGGCGGGTGGAAACACCATATATTTT.

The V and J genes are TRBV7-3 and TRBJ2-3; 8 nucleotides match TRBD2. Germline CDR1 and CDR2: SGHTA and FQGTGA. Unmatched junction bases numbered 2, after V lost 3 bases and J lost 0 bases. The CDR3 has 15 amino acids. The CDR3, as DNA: TGTGCCAGCAGCTTTAGCGGGATTAGCACAGATACGCAGTATTTT. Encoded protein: CASSFSGISTDTQYF.

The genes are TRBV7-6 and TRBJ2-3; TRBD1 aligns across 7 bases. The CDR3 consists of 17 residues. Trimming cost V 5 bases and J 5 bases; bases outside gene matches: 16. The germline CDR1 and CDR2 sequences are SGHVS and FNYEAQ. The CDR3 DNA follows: TGTGCCAGCAGCCAAAAGATACAGGGGTCGGTTGGAGATACGCAGTATTTT. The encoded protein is CASSQKIQGSVGDTQYF.

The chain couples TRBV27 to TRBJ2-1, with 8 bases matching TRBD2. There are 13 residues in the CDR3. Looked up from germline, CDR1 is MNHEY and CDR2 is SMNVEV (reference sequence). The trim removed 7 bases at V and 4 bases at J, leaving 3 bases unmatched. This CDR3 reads CASMVAGYNEQFF. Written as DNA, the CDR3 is TGTGCCAGCATGGTAGCGGGATACAATGAGCAGTTCTTC.

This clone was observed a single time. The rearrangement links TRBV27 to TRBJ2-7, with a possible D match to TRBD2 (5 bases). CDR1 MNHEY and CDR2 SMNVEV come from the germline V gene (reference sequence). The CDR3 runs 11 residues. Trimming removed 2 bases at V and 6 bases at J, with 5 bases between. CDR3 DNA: TGTGCCAGCAGTTTAGGAGGCGAGCAGTACTTC. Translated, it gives CASSLGGEQYF.

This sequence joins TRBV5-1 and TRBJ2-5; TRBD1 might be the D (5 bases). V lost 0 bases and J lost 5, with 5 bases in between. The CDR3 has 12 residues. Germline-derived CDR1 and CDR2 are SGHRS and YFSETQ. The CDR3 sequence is CASSLAGETQYF. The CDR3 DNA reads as TGCGCCAGCAGCTTGGCAGGGGAGACCCAGTACTTC.

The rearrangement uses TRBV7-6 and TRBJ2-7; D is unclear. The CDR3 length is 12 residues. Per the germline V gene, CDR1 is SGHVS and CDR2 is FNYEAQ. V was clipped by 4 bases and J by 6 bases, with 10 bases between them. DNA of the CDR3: TGTGCCAGCAGCTCGCTGCGGTTCGAGCAGTACTTC. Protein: CASSSLRFEQYF.

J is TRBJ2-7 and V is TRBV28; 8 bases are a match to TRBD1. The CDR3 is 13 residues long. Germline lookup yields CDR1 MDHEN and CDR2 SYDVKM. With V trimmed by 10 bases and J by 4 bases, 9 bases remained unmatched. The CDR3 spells CATAGGESYEQYF. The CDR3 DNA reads TGTGCCACCGCAGGGGGCGAATCTTACGAGCAGTACTTC.

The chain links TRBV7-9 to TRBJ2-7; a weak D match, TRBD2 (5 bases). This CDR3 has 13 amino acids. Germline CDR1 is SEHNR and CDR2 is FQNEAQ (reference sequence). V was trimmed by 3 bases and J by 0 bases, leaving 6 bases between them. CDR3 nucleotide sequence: TGTGCCAGCAGCTTCGGGGTCTCCTACGAGCAGTACTTC. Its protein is CASSFGVSYEQYF.